The following is a TCR beta chain sequence with its context. Its target is not known. These data belong to a study of cytomegalovirus exposure and HLA in healthy donors. On the study more broadly: Some 77 million unique TCRs from HLA-typed donors were held in an early release of data. Of over 300 genotyped donors, 70% to 85% clustered with self-reported Caucasian donors.

Germline CDR1 reads SGHDT; CDR2 reads YYEEEE. Trimming pared 0 bases from V and 3 bases from J, leaving 9 bases between. This CDR3 spans 14 amino acids. Study findings and constraints: The authors assumed roughly uniform sequencing depth across donors for presence/absence analyses.

Primers: 60 Vbeta forward and 13 Jbeta reverse. Authors' analysis steps: In a later analysis, of some 80 million unique beta chains, around 11 million appeared in at least two donors. TCRdb's table, derived via immunoSEQ multiplex PCR, lists solely in-frame clones and lacks some. V, J and clone size were drawn from that table, and D and trimming were deduced from the DNA. This specimen shows roughly 190,000 clones; the ten leading clones hold about 6.8%. The TCR was taken from a man younger than 40 in good health and CMV-seronegative. This rearrangement joins TRBV5-6 to TRBJ2-5; unclear D gene. What was sequenced was PBMCs. CDR3 protein: CASSLGQAEETQYF. DNA for the CDR3: TGTGCCAGCAGCTTGGGGCAGGCTGAAGAGACCCAGTACTTC.